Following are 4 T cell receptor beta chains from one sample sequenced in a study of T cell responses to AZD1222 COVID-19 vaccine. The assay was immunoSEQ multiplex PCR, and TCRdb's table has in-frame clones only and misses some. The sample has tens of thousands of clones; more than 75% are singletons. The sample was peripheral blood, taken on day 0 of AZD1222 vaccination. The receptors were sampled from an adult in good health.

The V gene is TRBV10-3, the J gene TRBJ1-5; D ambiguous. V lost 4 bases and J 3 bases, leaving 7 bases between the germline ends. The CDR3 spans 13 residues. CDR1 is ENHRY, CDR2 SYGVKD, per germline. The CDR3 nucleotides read TGTGCCATCAGTGGTGGCGTCAATCAGCCCCAGCATTTT. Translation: CAISGGVNQPQHF.

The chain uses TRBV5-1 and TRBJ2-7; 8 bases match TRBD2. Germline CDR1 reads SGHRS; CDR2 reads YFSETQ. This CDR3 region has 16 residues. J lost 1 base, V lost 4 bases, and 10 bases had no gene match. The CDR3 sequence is CASSPTLGTSSYEQYF. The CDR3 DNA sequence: TGCGCCAGCAGCCCCACCTTAGGGACTAGTTCCTACGAGCAGTACTTC.

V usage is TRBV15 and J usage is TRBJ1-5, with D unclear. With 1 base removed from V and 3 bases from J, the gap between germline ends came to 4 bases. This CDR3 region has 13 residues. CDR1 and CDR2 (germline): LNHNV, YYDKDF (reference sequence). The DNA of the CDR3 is TGTGCCACCAGCAGAGTTGCCAATCAGCCCCAGCATTTT. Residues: CATSRVANQPQHF.

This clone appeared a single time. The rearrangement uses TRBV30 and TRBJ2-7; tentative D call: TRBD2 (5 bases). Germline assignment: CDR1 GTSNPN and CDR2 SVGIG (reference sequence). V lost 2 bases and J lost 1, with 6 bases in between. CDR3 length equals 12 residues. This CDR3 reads CAWSPGSYEQYF. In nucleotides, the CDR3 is TGTGCCTGGAGTCCGGGGTCCTACGAGCAGTACTTC.